This is a list of T cell receptor beta chains from one sample in a study of blood T cells in healthy people across ages. TCRdb re-called the 5' RACE reads with MiXCR, one entry per CDR3 protein. This table holds about 800,000 distinct CDR3 sequences, roughly 25% found once. This same sample was also part of a study on T cells of mothers and their children.

Sequencing was done on a sample of blood. The receptors stem from a boy aged 10-17 years in good health. Each CDR3 is given with its conserved first and last residue. Each record gives: V gene, clone size, J gene, CDR3 protein. Some rows have no size entry. The others give once, few or many, or a class for an expanded clone.

v_call: TRBV25-1; clone_size: -; j_call: TRBJ2-2; cdr3_aa: CASSTQGGGGRITGELFF
v_call: TRBV9; clone_size: -; j_call: TRBJ1-2; cdr3_aa: CASSVGGFDGYTF
v_call: TRBV6-4; clone_size: few; j_call: TRBJ2-1; cdr3_aa: CASARSSYNEQFF
v_call: TRBV7-2; clone_size: few; j_call: TRBJ1-2; cdr3_aa: CASSFRTGWYGYTF
v_call: TRBV27; clone_size: -; j_call: TRBJ2-7; cdr3_aa: CASSLSAGGSSYEQYF
v_call: TRBV6-6; clone_size: few; j_call: TRBJ1-2; cdr3_aa: CASSPSSSYGYTF
v_call: TRBV18; clone_size: -; j_call: TRBJ2-7; cdr3_aa: CASSPQGGLRDEQYF
v_call: TRBV11-1; clone_size: few; j_call: TRBJ2-5; cdr3_aa: CASSSGRRQETQYF
v_call: TRBV29-1; clone_size: -; j_call: TRBJ2-7; cdr3_aa: CSVENTSGSYEQYF
v_call: TRBV7-9; clone_size: -; j_call: -; cdr3_aa: CASSLGSGYGAYEQYF
v_call: TRBV12-3/TRBV12-4; clone_size: -; j_call: TRBJ1-5; cdr3_aa: CASSPDPGYYSNQPQHF
v_call: TRBV12-3/TRBV12-4; clone_size: -; j_call: TRBJ2-3; cdr3_aa: CASSGGESSTDAQYF
v_call: TRBV5-1; clone_size: -; j_call: TRBJ2-3; cdr3_aa: CASSLEGGGVVQYF
v_call: TRBV6-1; clone_size: -; j_call: TRBJ1-2; cdr3_aa: CASSEEERINYGYTF
v_call: TRBV29-1; clone_size: -; j_call: TRBJ2-7; cdr3_aa: CSVLTGEGYEQYF
v_call: TRBV10-3; clone_size: -; j_call: TRBJ2-7; cdr3_aa: CATHPQGRSYEQYF
v_call: TRBV10-3; clone_size: few; j_call: -; cdr3_aa: CGIRLAGDEQFF
v_call: TRBV18; clone_size: once; j_call: TRBJ2-5; cdr3_aa: CASSPAGTQYF